This T cell receptor (beta chain) is drawn from a study of T cell repertoires in cytomegalovirus infection. Looking at the study overall: It was the public TCR beta signatures that indicated both CMV infection and matching HLA type.

TCRdb ran MiXCR on the reads and lists one entry per CDR3 protein. The sample records 150,000 to 200,000 distinct CDR3 sequences, around an eighth being singletons. This CDR3 contains 15 residues. Germline V gene data show CDR1 as MDHEN and CDR2 as SYDVKM. Trimming cost V 2 bases and J 5 bases; bases outside gene matches: 4. This clonotype was seen at least ten times. Its antigen is not known. Study results and caveats: Summed frequency of shared TCR beta families picked out CMV carriers who also had the relevant HLA. There were HLA-C-restricted CMV-specific TCR beta clonotypes dominating the ex vivo response.

This sequence joins TRBV28 and TRBJ1-1; 11 bases line up with TRBD1. This clonotype originated in a human donor in good health (CMV status not recorded). Some clones in this sample may be carry-over from other donors' samples. The sequencing input was PBMCs. CDR3 bases: TGTGCCAGCAGTTTACCCGGGACAGGGGGGACTGAAGCTTTCTTT. It codes for CASSLPGTGGTEAFF.